Shown below are 14 T cell receptor beta chains from a single sample sequenced in a study of cytomegalovirus exposure and HLA in healthy donors. With 60 Vbeta and 13 Jbeta primers, the PCR was carried out. Sequenced by immunoSEQ multiplex PCR; TCRdb stores in-frame clones only, minus some. This table holds 90,000 to 150,000 clones, more than 65% found once. Sequenced material: PBMCs. These receptors were obtained from a woman between 18 and 29 years old in good health and CMV-seronegative.

Here the CDR3 reads CASSLWGPAETYNEQFF. DNA for the CDR3: TGTGCCAGCAGCTTATGGGGCCCAGCCGAAACCTACAATGAGCAGTTCTTC. The chain joins TRBV7-9 to TRBJ2-1; D is perhaps TRBD1 (5 bases). In germline, CDR1 is SEHNR, CDR2 FQNEAQ (reference sequence). V lost 2 bases and J 2 bases, leaving 16 bases between the germline ends. This CDR3 region has 17 residues.

The chain couples TRBV4-1 to TRBJ2-3; D is ambiguous. In germline, CDR1 is MGHRA, CDR2 YSYEKL. The CDR3 spans 14 residues. The V gene lost 1 base and the J gene lost 1 base, with 6 bases spanning the gap. CDR3 in amino acids: CASSQGVGTDTQYF. The CDR3 region has the DNA TGCGCCAGCAGCCAAGGCGTGGGCACAGATACGCAGTATTTT.

This chain links TRBV27 with TRBJ1-5; possibly TRBD1 for D (6 bases). V was trimmed by 6 bases and J by 5 bases, leaving 14 bases between them. The CDR3 loop spans 14 amino acids. Germline V CDR1 and CDR2: MNHEY, SMNVEV (reference sequence). CDR3 DNA sequence: TGTGCCAGCAGGTCACAGGGAGGGGATCAGCCCCAGCATTTT. Protein product: CASRSQGGDQPQHF.

The J gene is TRBJ2-1, the V gene TRBV19; TRBD1 matches at 9 bases. V lost 6 bases, J lost 4 bases, and 4 bases stayed unmatched. The germline gives CDR1 LNHDA, CDR2 SQIVND (reference sequence). This CDR3 has 14 residues. DNA for the CDR3: TGTGCCAGTAGGGACAGGGGCAAATACAATGAGCAGTTCTTC. This codes for CASRDRGKYNEQFF.

The chain employs TRBV7-9 and TRBJ2-7, with 14 bases fitting TRBD2. Germline-derived CDR1 and CDR2 are SEHNR and FQNEAQ (reference sequence). This CDR3 is built from 17 residues. The V and J ends lost 5 bases and 2 bases, in that order; junction bases with no gene match: 8. Here the CDR3 reads CASSPPGLAGGAYEQYF. In DNA, the CDR3 is TGTGCCAGCAGCCCCCCTGGACTAGCGGGAGGTGCCTACGAGCAGTACTTC. The full variable domain, rest sourced from reference TRBV7-9 and TRBJ2-7, is DTGVSQNPRHKITKRGQNVTFRCDPISEHNRLYWYRQTLGQGPEFLTYFQNEAQLEKSRLLSDRFSAERPKGSFSTLEIQRTEQGDSAMYLCASSPPGLAGGAYEQYFGPGTRLTVT.

This chain connects TRBV5-6 to TRBJ1-6; 8 bases match TRBD1. The CDR3 is 14 amino acids. From germline, CDR1 is SGHDT and CDR2 YYEEEE. With 0 bases clipped from V and 8 bases from J, the junction kept 1 base outside the gene matches. The DNA for the CDR3 is TGTGCCAGCAGCTTGGCAGGGGGCTATTCACCCCTCCACTTT. It is translated as CASSLAGGYSPLHF.

This clone came up once. The rearrangement joins TRBV7-2 to TRBJ2-7, with a tentative D call TRBD2 (6 bases). Trimming stripped 2 bases from V and 5 bases from J, with 13 bases between. Germline CDR1 reads SGHTA; CDR2 reads FQGNSA. The CDR3 extends over 14 amino acids. The CDR3 protein is CASSLIVGLHEQYF. DNA of the CDR3: TGTGCCAGCAGCTTAATAGTGGGACTCCACGAGCAGTACTTC.

This rearrangement joins TRBV9 to TRBJ2-7, with TRBD1 identical over 7 bases. Germline V gene lookup returns CDR1 SGDLS and CDR2 YYNGEE. The CDR3 contains 14 residues. J gave up 6 bases and V 1 base, and 7 bases lay outside the gene matches. This chain's CDR3 is CASSVHRGSSEQYF. In DNA form, the CDR3 reads TGTGCCAGCAGCGTACACAGGGGAAGTTCCGAGCAGTACTTC.

The rearrangement joins TRBV5-1 to TRBJ2-1; TRBD2 might be the D (6 bases). Trimming removed 0 bases at V and 0 bases at J, with 16 bases between. Germline V gene lookup returns CDR1 SGHRS and CDR2 YFSETQ. The CDR3 covers 18 residues. CDR3 sequence: CASSLDRDSVFSYNEQFF. CDR3 DNA: TGCGCCAGCAGCTTGGACCGGGACTCGGTTTTCTCCTACAATGAGCAGTTCTTC.

V gene TRBV18 combines with J gene TRBJ1-2; D is uncertain. Trimming shortened V by 3 bases and J by 3 bases, and 14 bases separated the two germline ends. This CDR3 is built from 15 residues. Germline-derived CDR1 and CDR2 are KGHSH and LQKENI. CDR3 coding DNA: TGTGCCAGCTCACCTTTGGGGAGGTTCGACTATGGCTACACCTTC. It is translated as CASSPLGRFDYGYTF. Full variable domain (outside the CDR3, taken from reference TRBV18 and TRBJ1-2): NAGVMQNPRHLVRRRGQEARLRCSPMKGHSHVYWYRQLPEEGLKFMVYLQKENIIDESGMPKERFSAEFPKEGPSILRIQQVVRGDSAAYFCASSPLGRFDYGYTFGSGTRLTVV.

Details on this clone: A junction boundary mismatches the germline segment, possibly from a read error. The chain uses TRBV11-2 and TRBJ2-7; weak D call: TRBD1 (6 bases). The CDR3 consists of 13 residues. Germline V lookup: CDR1 SGHAT, CDR2 FQNNGV. This CDR3 reads CASSIDRFYEQYF. In nucleotides, the CDR3 is TGTGCCAGCAGCATAGACAGGTTCTACGAGCAGTACTTC. The full variable domain, its missing parts supplied by reference TRBV11-2 and TRBJ2-7, is EAGVAQSPRYKIIEKRQSVAFWCNPISGHATLYWYQQILGQGPKLLIQFQNNGVVDDSQLPKDRFSAERLKGVDSTLKIQPAKLEDSAVYLCASSIDRFYEQYFGPGTRLTVT.

This sequence joins TRBV6-5 and TRBJ1-5, with 8 bases lining up with TRBD1. V gave up 6 bases and J gave up 3 bases; unmatched junction bases: 4. Germline V CDR1 and CDR2: MNHEY, SVGAGI. The length of the CDR3 is 14 residues. The CDR3 DNA reads as TGTGCCAGCAGCCAGGACAGGGCCAATCAGCCCCAGCATTTT. It translates to CASSQDRANQPQHF.

This chain joins TRBV5-1 and TRBJ2-7; TRBD1 is a possible D gene (5 bases). The CDR3 totals 14 residues. Trimming removed 4 bases from V and 0 bases from J, with 11 bases in between. Germline values: CDR1 SGHRS, CDR2 YFSETQ. CDR3 sequence: CASSQTVDSYEQYF. For the CDR3, the DNA is TGCGCCAGCAGCCAGACAGTTGACTCCTACGAGCAGTACTTC.

Regarding this clone: One junction end disagrees with the germline gene, perhaps due to a read error. The genes are TRBV7-9 and TRBJ1-2; 8 positions agree with TRBD1. Germline CDR1 SEHNR, CDR2 FQNEAQ (reference sequence). CDR3 length: 13 amino acids. The CDR3 loop reads CTSSPGQGYGYTF. The CDR3 DNA sequence: TGTACCAGCAGCCCCGGACAGGGCTATGGCTACACCTTC. The full variable domain, in which reference TRBV7-9 and TRBJ1-2 provide the parts outside the CDR3, is DTGVSQNPRHKITKRGQNVTFRCDPISEHNRLYWYRQTLGQGPEFLTYFQNEAQLEKSRLLSDRFSAERPKGSFSTLEIQRTEQGDSAMYLCTSSPGQGYGYTFGSGTRLTVV.